The sequence of this T cell receptor (beta chain) was determined in a study of vaccination and CD4 T cells after COVID-19. Treatment described: roughly ten-day PBMC culture with coronavirus spike peptide pools or control peptides (ViraFEST assay). Negative selection was the method that isolated CD4+ T cells after more than 9 days of culture. As to this clonotype: Its specificity is unknown.

The CDR3 runs 15 residues. Trimming pared 5 bases from V and 6 bases from J, leaving 20 bases between. The germline gives CDR1 LNHDA, CDR2 SQIVND (reference sequence). Cultured CD4+ T cell DNA was sequenced using the Oncomine TCR Beta short-read assay. Scientists extracted genomic DNA from CD4+ T cells grown in culture. TCRdb re-called the PCR reads with MiXCR, one entry per CDR3 protein. The data show fewer than 15,000 distinct CDR3 sequences, 41% seen once. The material sequenced was CD4+ T cells from blood, cultured in vitro, taken after SARS-CoV-2 vaccination. The rearrangement joins TRBV19 to TRBJ2-7; TRBD1 is a possible D gene (5 bases). The sequence was collected from a human donor who had recovered from COVID-19. The CDR3 spells CASSAPGHLKGEQYF. CDR3 nucleotide sequence: TGTGCCAGTAGTGCCCCCGGACACCTCAAGGGCGAGCAGTACTTC.